Listed below are T cell receptor beta chains from one sample, sequenced in a study of cytomegalovirus exposure and HLA in healthy donors. The protocol was immunoSEQ multiplex PCR, while the TCRdb copy is restricted to in-frame clones and leaves out a portion. The repertoire table contains just under 65,000 clones. The sequenced sample consisted of PBMCs. Receptors originate from a boy younger than 18 in good health and CMV-seronegative. Both conserved end residues are part of each CDR3. A D gene is named only where the DNA matches it firmly.

TRBV10-1	TRBJ2-7	-	TGCGCCAGCAGTGTGGGCAGTGCCTACGAGCAGTACTTC	CASSVGSAYEQYF
TRBV9	TRBJ1-1	-	TGTGCCAGCAGCGTAGCTATTCAAGCGGCCGGGGGCACTGAAGCTTTCTTT	CASSVAIQAAGGTEAFF
TRBV10-1	TRBJ1-1	TRBD1	TGTGCCAGGCCAGACCCGGGACAGATGAACACTGAAGCTTTCTTT	CARPDPGQMNTEAFF
TRBV19	TRBJ1-3	-	TGTGCCAGTAGTATACCGGGTTCGGAAAACACCATATATTTT	CASSIPGSENTIYF
TRBV5-1	TRBJ1-1	-	TGCGCCAGCAGCTTGGCCCCGGAGACGAACACTGAAGCTTTCTTT	CASSLAPETNTEAFF
TRBV28	TRBJ2-5	-	TGTGCCAGCAGTTTTCCGTCCCGCCAGGCGGGCCGGGAGACCCAGTACTTC	CASSFPSRQAGRETQYF
TRBV19	TRBJ1-1	TRBD1	TGTGCCAGTAGTTTACAGGGGCAGGGGGGTACTGAAGCTTTCTTT	CASSLQGQGGTEAFF
TRBV19	TRBJ2-1	-	TGTGCCAGCTCTAGAGGGAATGAGCAGTTCTTC	CASSRGNEQFF
TRBV7-9	TRBJ2-3	TRBD2	TGTGCCAGCAGCTTAGGACTAGCGGGGAGTGGAGATACGCAGTATTTT	CASSLGLAGSGDTQYF
TRBV19	TRBJ1-5	-	TGTGCCAGTAGTAATGGGAGAAATCAGCCCCAGCATTTT	CASSNGRNQPQHF
TRBV7-6	TRBJ2-2	-	TGTGCCAGCAGCTCATCACTAAACACCGGGGAGCTGTTTTTT	CASSSSLNTGELFF
TRBV5-1	TRBJ2-7	TRBD1	TGCGCCAGCAGCGCCGGACAGGGGGCGAGCGAGCAGTACTTC	CASSAGQGASEQYF
TRBV5-1	TRBJ2-1	-	TGCGCCAGCAGCTTGCTGGGGAGCTCCTACAATGAGCAGTTCTTC	CASSLLGSSYNEQFF
TRBV2	TRBJ1-5	-	TGTGCCAGCAGTGGAGGTGTGGAGGGTTCGAGGCAGCCCCAGCATTTT	CASSGGVEGSRQPQHF
TRBV4-1	TRBJ2-7	-	TGCGCCAGCAGCCAAGGCCAGTTCGCCTACGAGCAGTACTTC	CASSQGQFAYEQYF
TRBV6-6	TRBJ1-6	TRBD1	TGTGCCAGCAGGGGACGGGACAGGGATAATTCACCCCTCCACTTT	CASRGRDRDNSPLHF
TRBV5-4	TRBJ2-7	-	TGTGCCAGCAGCTTGGGCTTCCGGGACACGGGGCAGTACTTC	CASSLGFRDTGQYF
TRBV27	TRBJ2-7	TRBD1	TGTGCCAGCTCCAGACAGGGGATAAGCGAGCAGTACTTC	CASSRQGISEQYF
TRBV30	TRBJ1-6	TRBD1	TGTGCCTGGAGTCCGGACAGGGGCTATTCACCCCTCCACTTT	CAWSPDRGYSPLHF
TRBV27	TRBJ2-6	-	TGTGCCAGCAGTTTATGGCAGGATAGCTCTGGGGCCAACGTCCTGACTTTC	CASSLWQDSSGANVLTF
TRBV15	TRBJ2-7	TRBD1	TGTGCCACCAGCAGAGGCGGACAGGGGACCTACGAGCAGTACTTC	CATSRGGQGTYEQYF
TRBV6-4	TRBJ1-2	-	TGTGCCAGCAGTCCAGGGTTGTATTCGGAAGGCTACACCTTC	CASSPGLYSEGYTF
TRBV4-1	TRBJ1-2	-	TGCGCCAGCAGCCAAGAAAGGTTACAGAAAATTAACTATGGCTACACCTTC	CASSQERLQKINYGYTF
TRBV6-4	TRBJ2-7	TRBD1	TGTGCCAGCAGTGACCCCGGGACAGGGGGCGAATACGAGCAGTACTTC	CASSDPGTGGEYEQYF
TRBV19	TRBJ2-1	TRBD1	TGTGCCAGTAGTATAGCAGGACAGGCGGTCGATGAGCAGTTCTTC	CASSIAGQAVDEQFF
TRBV18	TRBJ2-3	-	TGTGCCAGCTCACCACCGTTTACAGGGGAGGGCACAGATACGCAGTATTTT	CASSPPFTGEGTDTQYF
TRBV2	TRBJ1-4	-	TGTGCCAGCAGTGAAGTTCCAGGTGAAAAACTGTTTTTT	CASSEVPGEKLFF
TRBV5-1	TRBJ1-2	-	TGCGCCAGCAAGGAGCAGCCAGAAAACAACTATGGCTACACCTTC	CASKEQPENNYGYTF
TRBV5-8	TRBJ1-2	TRBD1	TGTGCCAGCAGCCCAACGACAGGGGCTAACTATGGCTACACCTTC	CASSPTTGANYGYTF
TRBV9	TRBJ1-1	-	TGTGCCAGCAGCACGAACAGGGCCGGGGGGACTGAAGCTTTCTTT	CASSTNRAGGTEAFF
TRBV4-1	TRBJ1-1	TRBD1	TGCGCCAGCAGCCGTCAATCGCTTACAGGGGGCTTGGGGAGGGTGACTGAAGCTTTCTTT	CASSRQSLTGGLGRVTEAFF
TRBV9	TRBJ1-1	-	TGTGCCAGCAGCGTCTCGTACGGGAACACTGAAGCTTTCTTT	CASSVSYGNTEAFF
TRBV4-2	TRBJ1-1	-	TGTGCCAGCAGCTCGAAGAGGGAGTCTGAAGCTTTCTTT	CASSSKRESEAFF
TRBV9	TRBJ2-1	TRBD2	TGTGCCAGCAGCGTGCAAGCTAGCGGGAACAATGAGCAGTTCTTC	CASSVQASGNNEQFF
TRBV2	TRBJ2-7	TRBD2	TGTGCCAGCAGTGACGCGGGGGGACTCACGAGGCAGTACTTC	CASSDAGGLTRQYF